Given below is one T cell receptor beta chain in context. The antigen remains undetermined. The table came from immunoSEQ multiplex PCR; TCRdb's copy has only in-frame clones and leaves some out. The sample has roughly 50,000 clones; more than 80% are singletons. The data stem from a study of OX40 agonist ivuxolimab in advanced cancers. Whole-study findings and limits: Certain nonresponders likewise exhibited a low normalized T-cell clonal expansion. Dose levels from 0.1 to 3.0 mg/kg saw CD4+ and CD8+ blood T cells expand clonally by week 6.

Autoimmune disease history or systemic immunosuppression excluded patients. Germline assignment: CDR1 MNHEY and CDR2 SVGAGI. The CDR3 totals 15 residues. V was clipped by 3 bases and J by 8 bases; unmatched bases: 9. This receptor was obtained from an adult with an advanced solid tumor such as melanoma, head and neck, liver or kidney cancer. Sample: CD4+ or CD8+ T cells sorted from blood, taken in a trial of the OX40 agonist ivuxolimab. The rearrangement links TRBV6-5 to TRBJ2-1; TRBD2 matches at 8 bases. CDR3 residues: CASSYGVGGAYEQFF. CDR3 bases: TGTGCCAGCAGTTATGGGGTCGGGGGGGCTTATGAGCAGTTCTTC.